These 27 T cell receptor beta chains were sequenced from one sample in a study of cytomegalovirus exposure and HLA in healthy donors. Use of 60 Vbeta and 13 Jbeta primers characterized the PCR. Measured with immunoSEQ multiplex PCR; TCRdb has only the in-frame clones, and not every one. Of some 130,000 clones in the sample, around 80% are singletons; the top ten hold 4.5% to 5%. The source material was PBMCs. These TCRs come from a man younger than 45 in good health.

The chain combines TRBV2 with TRBJ2-3, with 7 bases lining up with TRBD2. CDR3 length equals 18 residues. CDR1 is SNHLY, CDR2 FYNNEI, per germline. Germline trimming cut 7 bases from V and 0 bases from J; bases unmatched to any gene: 16. Written as DNA, the CDR3 is TGTGCCAGCATGCGGGAGCTGTCATTTCTCCTTAGCACAGATACGCAGTATTTT. It codes for CASMRELSFLLSTDTQYF.

The V gene is TRBV5-1, the J gene TRBJ2-1; 10 nucleotides match TRBD2. This CDR3 has 16 residues. The V segment lost 3 bases and the J segment 0 bases; nucleotides outside the gene matches: 3. Germline lookup yields CDR1 SGHRS and CDR2 YFSETQ. The CDR3 is CASSSPSGSSYNEQFF. Written as DNA, the CDR3 is TGCGCCAGCAGCTCACCTAGCGGGAGCTCCTACAATGAGCAGTTCTTC.

Only one count was recorded for this clone. The J gene is TRBJ2-7, the V gene TRBV28, with TRBD2 matching 7 bases. The CDR3 totals 16 residues. Germline V gene data show CDR1 as MDHEN and CDR2 as SYDVKM. Unmatched junction bases numbered 7, after V lost 2 bases and J lost 0 bases. The CDR3, as DNA: TGTGCCAGCAGTTTAAACAGCGGGACTCTCTCCTACGAGCAGTACTTC. Residues: CASSLNSGTLSYEQYF. The full variable domain, completed using reference TRBV28 and TRBJ2-7, is DVKVTQSSRYLVKRTGEKVFLECVQDMDHENMFWYRQDPGLGLRLIYFSYDVKMKEKGDIPEGYSVSREKKERFSLILESASTNQTSMYLCASSLNSGTLSYEQYFGPGTRLTVT.

A few counts support this clone. The chain is built from TRBV25-1 and TRBJ2-6; D uncertain. CDR3 size: 18 residues. Trimming cost V 1 base and J 2 bases, with 15 bases left between them. The germline V gene has CDR1 MGHDK and CDR2 SYGVNS. CDR3 sequence: CASSESRSTQPGANVLTF. CDR3 coding DNA: TGTGCCAGCAGTGAATCGCGGTCTACTCAACCTGGGGCCAACGTCCTGACTTTC.

The rearrangement links TRBV6-5 to TRBJ1-2; D might be TRBD1 (5 bases). Germline CDR1 and CDR2: MNHEY and SVGAGI. The CDR3 is 13 amino acids. V was pared by 10 bases and J by 5 bases, with 17 bases between. The CDR3: CATLSGAGYGYTF. The CDR3 DNA reads TGTGCCACCCTCAGTGGGGCAGGATATGGCTACACCTTC.

The chain uses TRBV7-9 and TRBJ2-7; 11 nucleotides agree with TRBD2. Germline V CDR1 and CDR2: SEHNR, FQNEAQ (reference sequence). CDR3 length: 16 residues. The V and J ends lost 5 bases and 2 bases, in that order; junction bases with no gene match: 8. The CDR3 loop is CASSPEGLAVTYEQYF. CDR3 nucleotide sequence: TGTGCCAGCAGCCCAGAGGGACTAGCGGTGACCTACGAGCAGTACTTC.

The gene calls are TRBV14 and TRBJ1-2, with D unclear. The CDR3 consists of 13 residues. V lost 0 bases and J 7 bases, leaving 9 bases between the germline ends. Germline-derived CDR1 and CDR2 are SGHDN and FVKESK. CDR3 bases: TGTGCCAGCAGCCAAGATAACGGGGTTGGCTACACCTTC. Protein: CASSQDNGVGYTF.

The CDR3: CASSPGSSGAYNEQFF. The CDR3 region has the DNA TGTGCCAGCAGCCCTGGTAGTAGCGGAGCATACAATGAGCAGTTCTTC. This rearrangement joins TRBV9 to TRBJ2-1; maybe TRBD2 (6 bases). This CDR3 spans 16 amino acids. Germline lookup yields CDR1 SGDLS and CDR2 YYNGEE. Trimming took off 4 bases at V and 4 bases at J, with 18 bases between the two ends.

The chain uses TRBV10-1 and TRBJ2-3; TRBD2 aligns across 7 bases. J lost 2 bases, V lost 6 bases, and 2 bases had no gene match. Looked up from germline, CDR1 is WNHNN and CDR2 is SYGVQD (reference sequence). The CDR3 is made up of 13 amino acids. This CDR3 reads CASSLAVTDTQYF. CDR3 sequence (DNA): TGCGCCAGCAGCCTAGCGGTCACAGATACGCAGTATTTT.

V usage is TRBV5-4 and J usage is TRBJ2-5; D is uncertain. The CDR3 runs 14 residues. V lost 1 base to trimming and J lost 5 bases, with 12 bases between them. Per the germline V gene, CDR1 is SGHNT and CDR2 is YYREEE (reference sequence). The CDR3 region has the DNA TGTGCCAGCAGCTTGATCCGCGGCATGGAGACCCAGTACTTC. Amino acid sequence: CASSLIRGMETQYF.

As concerns this clone: The germline gene is not matched at one end of the junction; a read error may be the cause. V is TRBV7-9 and J is TRBJ2-7, with a possible D match to TRBD1 (6 bases). CDR1 SEHNR and CDR2 FQNEAQ come from the germline V gene (reference sequence). There are 13 residues in the CDR3. CDR3 in DNA: TGTTCCAGCAGCCCAAGGGACACCTACGAGCAGTACTTC. Translation: CSSSPRDTYEQYF.

This clone is a singleton in its sample. V gene TRBV4-1 combines with J gene TRBJ2-3, with TRBD2 matching 8 bases. After removal of 1 base from V and 3 bases from J, the junction contained 6 bases not matched to a gene. Germline loops: CDR1 MGHRA, CDR2 YSYEKL. This CDR3 spans 16 amino acids. CDR3 region: CASSQGIAGWTDTQYF. As DNA, the CDR3 is TGCGCCAGCAGCCAAGGGATAGCGGGATGGACAGATACGCAGTATTTT.

This clone was recorded a few times. This chain connects TRBV11-2 to TRBJ2-2, with TRBD2 matching 8 bases. Germline V lookup: CDR1 SGHAT, CDR2 FQNNGV. This CDR3 region has 15 residues. Unmatched junction bases numbered 5, after V lost 1 base and J lost 7 bases. CDR3 region: CASSLAGGPGGELFF. CDR3 bases: TGTGCCAGCAGCTTAGCGGGAGGGCCGGGCGGGGAGCTGTTTTTT.

The chain joins TRBV28 to TRBJ1-2; D call uncertain. Germline assignment: CDR1 MDHEN and CDR2 SYDVKM. This CDR3 is 13 amino acids long. Trimming shortened V by 2 bases and J by 8 bases, and 12 bases separated the two germline ends. In nucleotides, the CDR3 is TGTGCCAGCAGTTTAGGGCTTACTGGGGGCTACACCTTC. Translation: CASSLGLTGGYTF.

With regard to this clone: Other DNA sequences in this specimen translate into the identical CDR3. The rearrangement joins TRBV27 to TRBJ1-2; D remains unclear. The CDR3 contains 11 residues. In germline, CDR1 is MNHEY, CDR2 SMNVEV (reference sequence). The ends were cut back, 6 bases at V and 4 bases at J, with 6 bases in the middle. CDR3 DNA: TGTGCCAGCAGCCCCGGCTATGGCTACACCTTC. This encodes CASSPGYGYTF.

The rearrangement links TRBV10-1 to TRBJ2-1, with a weak D call TRBD1 (6 bases). Trimming shortened V by 3 bases and J by 2 bases, and 14 bases separated the two germline ends. CDR3 size: 16 residues. Germline CDR1 reads WNHNN; CDR2 reads SYGVQD (reference sequence). CDR3 protein: CASSDLSGHTYNEQFF. Here the CDR3 DNA reads TGCGCCAGCAGTGATTTATCGGGACATACCTACAATGAGCAGTTCTTC.

The V call is TRBV5-1, the J call TRBJ2-1; no reliable D call. Germline CDR1 and CDR2: SGHRS and YFSETQ. This CDR3 contains 14 residues. V lost 0 bases and J 5 bases, leaving 9 bases between the germline ends. This CDR3 reads CASSLGASHNEQFF. DNA for the CDR3: TGCGCCAGCAGCTTGGGGGCGTCCCACAATGAGCAGTTCTTC.

The chain joins TRBV21-1 to TRBJ1-6; the table calls TRBD1, which could not be checked here. TRBV21-1 is designated a pseudogene. This CDR3 comprises 11 residues. CDR3 DNA: TGTGCCAGCGAGATCAGGGGACCCCTCCACTTT. Encoded protein: CASEIRGPLHF.

This chain connects TRBV5-1 to TRBJ2-2; 7 bases map to TRBD2. The CDR3 has 14 amino acids. CDR1 and CDR2 from the germline V gene are SGHRS and YFSETQ. V trimming: 3 bases; J trimming: 5 bases; junction bases outside the gene matches: 4. The CDR3 is CASSSPGGTGELFF. The CDR3 DNA follows: TGCGCCAGCAGCTCCCCGGGGGGTACCGGGGAGCTGTTTTTT. Based on the CDR3 plus reference TRBV5-1 and TRBJ2-2, the full variable domain is KAGVTQTPRYLIKTRGQQVTLSCSPISGHRSVSWYQQTPGQGLQFLFEYFSETQRNKGNFPGRFSGRQFSNSRSEMNVSTLELGDSALYLCASSSPGGTGELFFGEGSRLTVL.

V usage is TRBV6-1 and J usage is TRBJ2-1; 9 bases map to TRBD2. V trimming: 6 bases; J trimming: 8 bases; junction bases outside the gene matches: 11. Germline V gene sequence: CDR1 MNHNS, CDR2 SASEGT. The CDR3 runs 15 residues. CDR3 nucleotides: TGTGCCAGCAGCAGTCCGGGACTAGCCGACTATGAGCAGTTCTTC. It is translated as CASSSPGLADYEQFF.

The rearrangement joins TRBV6-5 to TRBJ2-1; D is possibly TRBD1 (5 bases). The CDR3 length is 13 residues. The germline V gene has CDR1 MNHEY and CDR2 SVGAGI. Trimming removed 4 bases at V and 5 bases at J, with 9 bases between. The CDR3 nucleotides are TGTGCCAGCAGTTCAGGGCTTAACAATGAGCAGTTCTTC. Its protein is CASSSGLNNEQFF.

The chain joins TRBV28 to TRBJ2-5, with 8 bases fitting TRBD2. This CDR3 comprises 12 residues. Germline loops: CDR1 MDHEN, CDR2 SYDVKM. The V gene end was trimmed by 6 bases and the J gene end by 9 bases; junction bases not matched to a gene: 6. CDR3 amino acids: CASSSGRRAQYF. In DNA, the CDR3 is TGTGCCAGCAGCAGCGGGAGAAGGGCCCAGTACTTC.

The CDR3, as DNA: TGTGCCTGGAAGGTTCGCTTGAGGGGCTACACCTTC. Translated, it gives CAWKVRLRGYTF. The chain links TRBV30 to TRBJ1-2, with D unclear. This CDR3 spans 12 amino acids. CDR1 and CDR2 from the germline V gene are GTSNPN and SVGIG (reference sequence). V lost 4 bases and J 8 bases, leaving 14 bases between the germline ends. Together with reference TRBV30 and TRBJ1-2, the CDR3 gives the full variable domain: SQTIHQWPATLVQPVGSPLSLECTVEGTSNPNLYWYRQAAGRGLQLLFYSVGIGQISSEVPQNLSASRPQDRQFILSSKKLLLSDSGFYLCAWKVRLRGYTFGSGTRLTVV.

The chain recombines TRBV7-6 with TRBJ2-4; 7 nucleotides align to TRBD2. J gave up 5 bases and V 5 bases, and 6 bases lay outside the gene matches. The CDR3 contains 14 residues. CDR1 SGHVS and CDR2 FNYEAQ come from the germline V gene. Here the CDR3 reads CASSPRGKQNIQYF. In nucleotides, the CDR3 is TGTGCCAGCAGCCCGCGGGGGAAACAAAACATTCAGTACTTC.

This chain joins TRBV9 and TRBJ1-1; 9 nucleotides match TRBD1. With V trimmed by 3 bases and J by 3 bases, 12 bases remained unmatched. The germline V gene encodes CDR1 SGDLS and CDR2 YYNGEE. This CDR3 region has 17 residues. The DNA of the CDR3 is TGTGCCAGCAGCGAGGGGGGGGGACAGGGTTTGCACACTGAAGCTTTCTTT. Amino acids: CASSEGGGQGLHTEAFF.

The chain uses TRBV13 and TRBJ2-2; 10 positions match TRBD1. The J segment lost 0 bases and the V segment lost 5 bases, leaving 6 bases of the junction unmatched. The CDR3 extends over 17 amino acids. In germline, CDR1 is PRHDT, CDR2 FYEKMQ (reference sequence). CDR3 coding DNA: TGTGCCAGCAGCCCCGTGGACAGGGGGTCGAACACCGGGGAGCTGTTTTTT. Encoded protein: CASSPVDRGSNTGELFF.

The sample holds a few counts of this clone. V usage is TRBV7-9 and J usage is TRBJ2-7, with no clear D. This CDR3 spans 16 amino acids. V dropped 1 base and J dropped 4 bases, with 17 bases sitting between them. Germline loops: CDR1 SEHNR, CDR2 FQNEAQ (reference sequence). The CDR3 bases are TGTGCCAGCAGCTTAGATCCCCCAGGCCAGGAATACGAGCAGTACTTC. It encodes CASSLDPPGQEYEQYF.